The rows below give T cell receptor beta chains drawn from one sample of a study of shared T cell receptors in the human thymus. Profiled with immunoSEQ multiplex PCR; TCRdb holds only in-frame clones, not every one. Of about 660,000 clones listed, over 75% are singletons. This sample was also put to use in a study of human thymus T cells.

Sequenced: thymocytes. The receptors were sampled from a boy under two years old with a congenital heart defect. Each CDR3 is given with its conserved first and last residue. A D gene is named only where the DNA matches it firmly. Some rows have no size entry. The others give once, few or many, or a class for an expanded clone.

v_gene,d_gene,abundance,j_gene,CDR3aa,CDR3nt
TRBV30,TRBD2,-,TRBJ2-6,CAWRAPRRGGWGANVLTF,TGTGCCTGGAGAGCCCCCAGGCGGGGGGGCTGGGGGGCCAACGTCCTGACTTTC
TRBV2,TRBD2,-,TRBJ2-1,CASSVSLIAGRREFF,TGTGCCAGCAGTGTCTCCCTCATTGCCGGGAGGCGAGAGTTCTTC
TRBV2,-,-,TRBJ1-5,CASSGRGSNQPQHF,TGTGCCAGCAGTGGCAGGGGTAGCAATCAGCCCCAGCATTTT
TRBV28,-,-,TRBJ1-4,CASSLGRVGEKLFF,TGTGCCAGCAGTTTGGGCAGGGTGGGTGAAAAACTGTTTTTT
TRBV5-6,TRBD1,-,TRBJ1-1,CASSLRQGKNTEAFF,TGTGCCAGCAGCTTGAGACAGGGCAAAAACACTGAAGCTTTCTTT
TRBV7-2,-,-,TRBJ2-7,CASSLGPRQVIYEQYF,TGTGCCAGCAGCTTAGGACCCCGACAGGTAATCTACGAGCAGTACTTC
TRBV7-9,-,-,TRBJ2-7,CASSLALSGFYEQYF,TGTGCCAGCAGCTTAGCCCTAAGCGGATTCTACGAGCAGTACTTC
TRBV4-2,-,-,TRBJ2-3,CASSQVRGGLSTDTQYF,TGTGCCAGCAGCCAAGTCAGGGGAGGGCTTAGCACAGATACGCAGTATTTT
TRBV6-1,-,-,TRBJ1-1,CASSGDMEPDTQVNTEAFF,TGTGCCAGCAGTGGCGATATGGAACCTGACACCCAGGTGAACACTGAAGCTTTCTTT
TRBV28,TRBD2,few,TRBJ2-5,CASSLRAGLAVERTQYF,TGTGCCAGCAGTTTACGAGCGGGACTAGCAGTTGAAAGGACCCAGTACTTC
TRBV18,TRBD2,-,TRBJ2-3,CASSLGLAAHPPTDTQYF,TGTGCCAGCTCCCTCGGACTAGCGGCGCACCCGCCCACAGATACGCAGTATTTT
TRBV13,TRBD1,-,TRBJ2-1,CASSLGLRRDSYYNEQFF,TGTGCCAGCAGCTTAGGCCTCCGACGGGACAGTTACTACAATGAGCAGTTCTTC
TRBV12-5,-,-,TRBJ1-5,CASGLVRKAVSNQPQHF,TGTGCTAGTGGTTTGGTACGAAAGGCGGTTAGCAATCAGCCCCAGCATTTT
TRBV18,TRBD2,-,TRBJ2-5,CASSRSRGTQETQYF,TGTGCCAGCTCACGGTCGCGGGGGACCCAAGAGACCCAGTACTTC
TRBV4-3,TRBD1,once,TRBJ2-3,CASSQEGQGPDTQYF,TGCGCCAGCAGCCAAGAGGGACAGGGGCCAGATACGCAGTATTTT
TRBV12-5,-,once,TRBJ2-7,CASGSSGSEQYF,TGTGCTAGTGGGTCGTCGGGAAGCGAGCAGTACTTC
TRBV28,-,-,TRBJ1-1,CASSILQGEAFF,TGTGCCAGCAGTATACTACAGGGCGAAGCTTTCTTT
TRBV27,-,-,TRBJ2-6,CASSPRGRWGANVLTF,TGTGCCAGCAGTCCCCGGGGGAGATGGGGGGCCAACGTCCTGACTTTC